This TCR beta chain derives from a study of T cells in Graves' hyperthyroidism and ophthalmopathy. Regions amplified from RNA transcripts were the TCR beta CDR3 regions. During a first-round RT-PCR of the TCR CDR3, the HTBI primer set was used. TCRdb itself ran the multiplex PCR reads through MiXCR, one entry per CDR3 protein. Found here are around 450,000 distinct CDR3 sequences, roughly 13% of them singletons; the top ten hold 5% to 6%. Points from the study as a whole: Using 13 V-J features, a model discriminated ophthalmopathy from stable hyperthyroidism.

Per the germline V gene, CDR1 is MNHNS and CDR2 is SASEGT. The CDR3 length is 14 residues. The ends were cut back, 1 base at V and 8 bases at J, with 12 bases in the middle. Many counts were recorded for this clonotype. Its antigen is unknown. This clonotype was sampled from a woman between 18 and 29 years old with Graves' hyperthyroidism. This chain uses TRBV6-1 with TRBJ2-4, with D perhaps matching TRBD1 (6 bases). The source material was blood. The CDR3 DNA is TGTGCCAGCAGTGAAGGCTCAGGGGCGGACATTCAGTACTTC. This translates into CASSEGSGADIQYF.